This T cell receptor (beta chain) comes out of a study of technical replicates of blood from several donors. The repertoire was sequenced with immunoSEQ multiplex PCR; TCRdb's copy has only in-frame clones and lacks some. The sample lists about 73,000 clones; 90% were seen once. Looked up from germline, CDR1 is PRHDT and CDR2 is FYEKMQ (reference sequence). The CDR3 extends over 14 amino acids. Trimming stripped 5 bases from V and 1 base from J, with 6 bases between. The sequenced sample consisted of PBMCs. This rearrangement joins TRBV13 to TRBJ1-6; weak D call: TRBD1 (6 bases). The TCR sequence derives from a human donor in good health. Some clones in this sample may be carry-over from other donors' samples. For the CDR3, the DNA is TGTGCCAGCAGCCAGGGGTCCTATAATTCACCCCTCCACTTT. Its translation is CASSQGSYNSPLHF. Supplemented by reference TRBV13 and TRBJ1-6, the full variable domain reads AAGVIQSPRHLIKEKRETATLKCYPIPRHDTVYWYQQGPGQDPQFLISFYEKMQSDKGSIPDRFSAQQFSDYHSELNMSSLELGDSALYFCASSQGSYNSPLHFGNGTRLTVT.